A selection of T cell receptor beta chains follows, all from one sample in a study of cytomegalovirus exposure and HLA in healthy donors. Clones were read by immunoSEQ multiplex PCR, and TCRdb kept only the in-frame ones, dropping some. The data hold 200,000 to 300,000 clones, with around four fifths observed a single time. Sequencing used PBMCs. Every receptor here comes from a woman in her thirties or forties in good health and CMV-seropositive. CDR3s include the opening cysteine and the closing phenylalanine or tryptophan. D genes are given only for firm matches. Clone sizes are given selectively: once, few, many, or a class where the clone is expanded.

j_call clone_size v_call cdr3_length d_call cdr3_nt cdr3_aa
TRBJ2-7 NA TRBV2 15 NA TGTGCCAGCAGTGGATCGACTCCTGCCTCCAACGAGCAGTACTTC CASSGSTPASNEQYF
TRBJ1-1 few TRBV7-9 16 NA TGTTCCAGCAGCTTGGCTCGGGACTCCCGCGGGACTGAAGCTTTCTTT CSSSLARDSRGTEAFF
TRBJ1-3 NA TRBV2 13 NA TGTGCCAGCACCGACAATCGCGGAAACACCATATATTTT CASTDNRGNTIYF
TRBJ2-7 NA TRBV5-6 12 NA TGTGCCAGCAGCTTAGACAGCCACGAGCAGTACTTC CASSLDSHEQYF
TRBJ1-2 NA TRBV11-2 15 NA TGTGCCAGCAGCTTAGCAAGTCCCCCGACAGGTGGCTACACCTTC CASSLASPPTGGYTF
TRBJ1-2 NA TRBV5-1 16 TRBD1 TGCGCCAGCAGCTCGGGACCGGGACAGGTTAGAGAGGGCTACACCTTC CASSSGPGQVREGYTF
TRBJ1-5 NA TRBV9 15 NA TGTGCCAGCAGCGTAGATGGCAGGGAAGATCAGCCCCAGCATTTT CASSVDGREDQPQHF
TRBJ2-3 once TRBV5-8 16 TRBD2 TGTGCCAGCAGCTTGTATAGTAGCGGGAGTTCAGATACGCAGTATTTT CASSLYSSGSSDTQYF
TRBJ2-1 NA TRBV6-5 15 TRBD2 TGTGCCAGCAGTTACCGTAGCGGGAGGGTAGATGAGCAGTTCTTC CASSYRSGRVDEQFF
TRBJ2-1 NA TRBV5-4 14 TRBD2 TGTGCCAGCAGCTTGCCTAGCGGGAACAATGAGCAGTTCTTC CASSLPSGNNEQFF
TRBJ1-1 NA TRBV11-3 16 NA TGTGCCAGCAGCTTAGTCGTGGTCGGACGCGAGGGGGGGGCTTTCTTT CASSLVVVGREGGAFF
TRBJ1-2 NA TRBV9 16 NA TGTGCCAGCAGCGTAGATTTTGGACGGGAGAACTATGGCTACACCTTC CASSVDFGRENYGYTF
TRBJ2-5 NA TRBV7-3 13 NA TGTGCCAGCAGCTTGAGTGCCCCAGAGACCCAGTACTTC CASSLSAPETQYF
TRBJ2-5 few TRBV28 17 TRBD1 TGTGCCAGCAGTTCCCGTTCTCGCCAGGGGGCCCTAAAGACCCAGTACTTC CASSSRSRQGALKTQYF
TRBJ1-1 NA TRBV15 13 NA TGTGCCACCAGTGTAATTAGGAACACTGAAGCTTTCTTT CATSVIRNTEAFF
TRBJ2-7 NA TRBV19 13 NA TGTGCCAGTAAGGCGGGACCCCTTTACGAGCAGTACTTC CASKAGPLYEQYF
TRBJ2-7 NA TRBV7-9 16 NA TGTGCCAGCAGCTCACACGGCCTACCGGGGGACTACGAGCAGTACTTC CASSSHGLPGDYEQYF
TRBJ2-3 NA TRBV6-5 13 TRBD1 TGTGCCAGCCGGGACAGCAGCCCAGATACGCAGTATTTT CASRDSSPDTQYF
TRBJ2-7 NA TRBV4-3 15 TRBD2 TGCGCCAGCAGCCAAGCGGCGGGAGGTGGAGACGAGCAGTACTTC CASSQAAGGGDEQYF
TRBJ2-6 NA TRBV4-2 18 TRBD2 TGTGCCAGCAGCCAAGAGGTAGCGGGAGGATCTGGGGCCAACGTCCTGACTTTC CASSQEVAGGSGANVLTF
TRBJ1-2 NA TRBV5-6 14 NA TGTGCCAGCAGCCTGTGGGCGGGGTATGGCGGCTACACCTTC CASSLWAGYGGYTF
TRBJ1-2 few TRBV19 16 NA TGTGCCAGTAGTATAGGGAGGGTCAGCGCGCCCTATGGCTACACCTTC CASSIGRVSAPYGYTF
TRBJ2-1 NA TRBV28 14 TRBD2 TGTGCCAGCAGATCTAGCGGGAACAACAATGAGCAGTTCTTC CASRSSGNNNEQFF
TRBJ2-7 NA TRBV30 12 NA TGTGCCTGGAGTGTTGGGCCCTACGAGCAGTACTTC CAWSVGPYEQYF
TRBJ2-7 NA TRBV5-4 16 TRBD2 TGTGCCAGCAGCTCCAAGGAGCGGGGGCAGTCCTACGAGCAGTACTTC CASSSKERGQSYEQYF
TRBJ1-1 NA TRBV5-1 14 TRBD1 TGCGCCAGCAGCACATGGACAGGGGCCACTGAAGCTTTCTTT CASSTWTGATEAFF
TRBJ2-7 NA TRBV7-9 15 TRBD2 TGTGCCAGCAGCTCGACGGGAGGAGGGCTCTACGAGCAGTACTTC CASSSTGGGLYEQYF
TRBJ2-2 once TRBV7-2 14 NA TGTGCCAGCAGCTTTGGGCTAGCTGTCGGGGAGCTGTTTTTT CASSFGLAVGELFF
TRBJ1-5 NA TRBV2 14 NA TGTGCCAGCACCGGTTCTCAGGGGAGTCAGCCCCAGCATTTT CASTGSQGSQPQHF
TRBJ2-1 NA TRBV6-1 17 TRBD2 TGTGCCAGCAGTGAATCCGTCGGGACTAGCGGGAGGTATGAGCAGTTCTTC CASSESVGTSGRYEQFF
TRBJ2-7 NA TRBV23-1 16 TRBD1 TGCGCCAGCATAGCTCGGAACCGGGACAGGACCTACGAGCAGTACTTC CASIARNRDRTYEQYF
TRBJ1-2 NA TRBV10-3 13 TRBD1 TGTGCCATCACTCGGACAGGCCGAAACGGCTACACCTTC CAITRTGRNGYTF
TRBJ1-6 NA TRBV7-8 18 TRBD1 TGTGCCAGCAGCGACTCCGGGACAGGGAGTTCCTATAATTCACCCCTCCACTTT CASSDSGTGSSYNSPLHF
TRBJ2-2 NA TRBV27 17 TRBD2 TGTGCCAGCAGTTCCATCGGTAGCGGGGGCCCTGGTGGGGAGCTGTTTTTT CASSSIGSGGPGGELFF
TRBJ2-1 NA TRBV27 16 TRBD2 TGTGCCAGCAGTTTACTGACTAGCGGGGGATACAATGAGCAGTTCTTC CASSLLTSGGYNEQFF
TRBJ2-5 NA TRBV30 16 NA TGTGCCTGGAGGTGGGGGGGGGCGAAAGATGCAAAGACCCAGTACTTC CAWRWGGAKDAKTQYF
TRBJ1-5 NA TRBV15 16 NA TGTGCCACCAGCAGAGAGGGGGGTGGGGACAATCAGCCCCAGCATTTT CATSREGGGDNQPQHF
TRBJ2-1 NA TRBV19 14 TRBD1 TGTGCCAGTAGTATCGGGACAGGCTACAATGAGCAGTTCTTC CASSIGTGYNEQFF
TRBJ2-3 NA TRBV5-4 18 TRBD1 TGTGCCAGCAGAAATGGACAGGGGGCGCACCAGCGGGGAGATACGCAGTATTTT CASRNGQGAHQRGDTQYF
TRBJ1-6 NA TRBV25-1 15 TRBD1 TGTGCCAGCAGTGGACAGGGGTCCTATAATTCACCCCTCCACTTT CASSGQGSYNSPLHF
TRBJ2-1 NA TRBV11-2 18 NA TGTGCCAGCAGCTTAGATCGTCCCGGGAGCGTAACCTACAATGAGCAGTTCTTC CASSLDRPGSVTYNEQFF
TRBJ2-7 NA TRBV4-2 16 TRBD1 TGTGCCAGCAGCCAAGATCGGAAGTCGGGACAGTACGAGCAGTACTTC CASSQDRKSGQYEQYF
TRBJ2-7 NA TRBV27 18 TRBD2 TGTGCCAGCAGTTTATTTGCCGATGCGGGAGGGGTGGGCTACGAGCAGTACTTC CASSLFADAGGVGYEQYF
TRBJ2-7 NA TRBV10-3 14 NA TGTGCCATCAGGGGGGCAGGGCCATCCTACGAGCAGTACTTC CAIRGAGPSYEQYF
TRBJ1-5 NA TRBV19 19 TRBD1 TGTGCCAGTAGTATCGCCGGGACAGGGGGCACAGTCGGCAATCAGCCCCAGCATTTT CASSIAGTGGTVGNQPQHF
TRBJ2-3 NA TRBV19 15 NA TGTGCCAGTAGTATAGCCAGGGTGGTCACAGATACGCAGTATTTT CASSIARVVTDTQYF
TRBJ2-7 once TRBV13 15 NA TGTGCCAGCAGCTTAGCCGGGAGCGGGCCTTACGAGCAGTACTTC CASSLAGSGPYEQYF
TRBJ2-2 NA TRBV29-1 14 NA TGCAGCGTCCGAGGACTAAATAACACCGGGGAGCTGTTTTTT CSVRGLNNTGELFF
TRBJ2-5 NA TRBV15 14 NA TGTGCCACCAGCAGAGTAGGACTCTCGGAGACCCAGTACTTC CATSRVGLSETQYF
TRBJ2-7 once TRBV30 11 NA TGTGCCTGGAGGCGGGAATACGAGCAGTACTTC CAWRREYEQYF
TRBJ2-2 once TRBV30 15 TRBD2 TGTGCCTGGAGGATTAGCGGGATAAACACCGGGGAGCTGTTTTTT CAWRISGINTGELFF
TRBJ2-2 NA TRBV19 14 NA TGTGCCAGTAGTATAGGGCTGAACACCGGGGAGCTGTTTTTT CASSIGLNTGELFF
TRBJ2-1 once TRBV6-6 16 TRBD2 TGTGCCAGCAGTTACCGGGCTAGCGGGAGTGAGGGGGAGCAGTTCTTC CASSYRASGSEGEQFF